These 15 T cell receptor beta chains originate from one sample sequenced in a study of blood T cell repertoires in COVID-19. Generated by immunoSEQ multiplex PCR, the TCRdb table keeps only in-frame clones and is missing some. This table has 130,000 or so clones, roughly 85% appearing once. Sequencing was done on a sample of peripheral blood. The receptors shown here come from a human donor in a cohort sampled during active COVID-19.

For this clone: The sample contains more than one DNA sequence encoding this CDR3. The J gene is TRBJ1-5, the V gene TRBV12-3 or TRBV12-4; TRBD1 is a possible D gene (5 bases). The CDR3 spans 13 residues. The germline V and J ends were trimmed by 1 base and 5 bases, with 6 bases remaining between them. In DNA, the CDR3 is TGTGCCAGCAGTTTAGGGGGGGATCAGCCCCAGCATTTT. Translated, it gives CASSLGGDQPQHF.

This chain connects TRBV7-3 to TRBJ2-3; TRBD2 matches 7 bases. In germline, CDR1 is SGHTA, CDR2 FQGTGA. The ends lost 4 bases at V and 8 bases at J; junction bases unmatched: 3. The CDR3 length is 12 residues. For the CDR3, the DNA is TGTGCCAGCAGCTGGGACTACGGTACGCAGTATTTT. It translates to CASSWDYGTQYF.

The rearrangement joins TRBV4-1 to TRBJ1-4, with D possibly TRBD1 on 5 matching bases. CDR1 is MGHRA, CDR2 YSYEKL, per germline. This CDR3 has 15 amino acids. Trimming took 4 bases from V and 3 from J, leaving 12 bases between them. The CDR3 DNA reads TGCGCCAGCAGCCGCGACGGGACTTCTAATGAAAAACTGTTTTTT. Amino acids: CASSRDGTSNEKLFF.

The chain has TRBV19 and TRBJ2-3; 9 bases are shared with TRBD1. From germline, CDR1 is LNHDA and CDR2 SQIVND (reference sequence). Trimming at V came to 3 bases and at J to 2 bases, leaving 9 bases not matched to a gene. CDR3 length equals 17 residues. The CDR3 here is CASSMGSGQGITDTQYF. CDR3 sequence (DNA): TGTGCCAGTAGTATGGGGTCAGGACAGGGGATCACAGATACGCAGTATTTT.

The genes are TRBV19 and TRBJ2-3; possible D gene TRBD2, 5 bases. This CDR3 region has 15 residues. Germline V gene lookup returns CDR1 LNHDA and CDR2 SQIVND (reference sequence). The germline V and J ends were trimmed by 5 bases and 2 bases, with 14 bases remaining between them. This CDR3 reads CASSEGGPLTDTQYF. In DNA, the CDR3 is TGTGCCAGTAGTGAAGGCGGGCCGCTCACAGATACGCAGTATTTT.

The chain combines TRBV28 with TRBJ2-7, with a possible D match to TRBD1 (5 bases). The CDR3 has 13 residues. Trimming shortened V by 6 bases and J by 7 bases, and 16 bases separated the two germline ends. Germline CDR1 reads MDHEN; CDR2 reads SYDVKM. CDR3 bases: TGTGCCAGCAGCCCCGGCAGGGTGGGGGAGCAGTACTTC. Amino acid sequence: CASSPGRVGEQYF.

The chain links TRBV7-3 to TRBJ2-2; D remains ambiguous. The CDR3 has 14 residues. V was clipped by 4 bases and J by 7 bases, with 13 bases between them. Germline CDR1 is SGHTA and CDR2 is FQGTGA. CDR3 nucleotide sequence: TGTGCCAGCAGCTCAACCCTATCAGGCGGGGAGCTGTTTTTT. As protein: CASSSTLSGGELFF.

The rearrangement uses TRBV5-1 and TRBJ2-2; TRBD1 agrees at 9 bases. The CDR3 loop spans 15 amino acids. The V segment lost 3 bases and the J segment 2 bases; nucleotides outside the gene matches: 2. Germline-derived CDR1 and CDR2 are SGHRS and YFSETQ. The CDR3 here is CASSWTGVNTGELFF. CDR3 DNA sequence: TGCGCCAGCAGCTGGACAGGGGTTAACACCGGGGAGCTGTTTTTT.

The chain links TRBV7-8 to TRBJ2-2, with D uncertain. The V end was cut by 4 bases, the J end by 4 bases, with 16 bases between. This CDR3 spans 16 amino acids. Germline CDR1 and CDR2: SGHVS and FQNEAQ. The CDR3 spells CASSSYEGRGTGELFF. CDR3 nucleotide sequence: TGTGCCAGCAGCTCGTATGAAGGTAGAGGCACCGGGGAGCTGTTTTTT.

This clone has a handful of counts. The chain employs TRBV3-1 (or the pseudogene TRBV3-2) and TRBJ2-1; D is unclear. Per germline, CDR1 LGHDT and CDR2 YNNKEL (reference sequence). The CDR3 loop spans 13 amino acids. Trimming took off 3 bases at V and 5 bases at J, with 8 bases between the two ends. DNA for the CDR3: TGTGCCAGCAGCCACGAACTTGACAATGAGCAGTTCTTC. As protein: CASSHELDNEQFF.

This clone turned up a few times. The chain uses TRBV4-2 and TRBJ1-2; the D gene is possibly TRBD1 (6 bases). The V and J ends lost 1 base and 4 bases respectively, with 13 bases between them. Germline V gene data show CDR1 as LGHNA and CDR2 as YNFKEQ. This CDR3 region has 15 residues. The CDR3 protein is CASSQGGRGAYGYTF. The CDR3 coding sequence is TGTGCCAGCAGCCAAGGGGGCAGGGGTGCCTATGGCTACACCTTC.

This sequence joins TRBV7-2 and TRBJ2-5; possibly TRBD1 for D (5 bases). The ends were cut back, 1 base at V and 2 bases at J, with 8 bases in the middle. CDR3 size: 14 residues. In germline, CDR1 is SGHTA, CDR2 FQGNSA. CDR3 sequence: CASSLGQRQETQYF. For the CDR3, the DNA is TGTGCCAGCAGCTTAGGACAGAGACAAGAGACCCAGTACTTC.

This chain joins TRBV11-2 and TRBJ2-3; no clear D gene. The CDR3 totals 11 residues. Between the trimmed V and J ends, which lost 8 bases and 6 bases, there was a span of 9 bases. The germline V gene encodes CDR1 SGHAT and CDR2 FQNNGV. The CDR3 protein is CASLSFDTQYF. The CDR3 coding sequence is TGTGCCAGCCTTAGCTTTGATACGCAGTATTTT.

V gene TRBV5-1 combines with J gene TRBJ1-1; weak D call: TRBD1 (5 bases). Looked up from germline, CDR1 is SGHRS and CDR2 is YFSETQ. V shed 0 bases and J shed 5 bases, with 11 bases lying between them. This CDR3 region has 14 residues. The CDR3 nucleotides read TGCGCCAGCAGCTTGGAGGGGCCGAGAACTGAAGCTTTCTTT. Translated: CASSLEGPRTEAFF.

V usage is TRBV5-6 and J usage is TRBJ2-1; no definite D call. The CDR3 has 13 residues. Trimming took off 3 bases at V and 10 bases at J, with 14 bases between the two ends. Germline V gives CDR1 SGHDT, CDR2 YYEEEE. The CDR3 sequence is CASSYVAAVEQFF. In DNA form, the CDR3 reads TGTGCCAGCAGCTATGTCGCTGCGGTGGAGCAGTTCTTC.